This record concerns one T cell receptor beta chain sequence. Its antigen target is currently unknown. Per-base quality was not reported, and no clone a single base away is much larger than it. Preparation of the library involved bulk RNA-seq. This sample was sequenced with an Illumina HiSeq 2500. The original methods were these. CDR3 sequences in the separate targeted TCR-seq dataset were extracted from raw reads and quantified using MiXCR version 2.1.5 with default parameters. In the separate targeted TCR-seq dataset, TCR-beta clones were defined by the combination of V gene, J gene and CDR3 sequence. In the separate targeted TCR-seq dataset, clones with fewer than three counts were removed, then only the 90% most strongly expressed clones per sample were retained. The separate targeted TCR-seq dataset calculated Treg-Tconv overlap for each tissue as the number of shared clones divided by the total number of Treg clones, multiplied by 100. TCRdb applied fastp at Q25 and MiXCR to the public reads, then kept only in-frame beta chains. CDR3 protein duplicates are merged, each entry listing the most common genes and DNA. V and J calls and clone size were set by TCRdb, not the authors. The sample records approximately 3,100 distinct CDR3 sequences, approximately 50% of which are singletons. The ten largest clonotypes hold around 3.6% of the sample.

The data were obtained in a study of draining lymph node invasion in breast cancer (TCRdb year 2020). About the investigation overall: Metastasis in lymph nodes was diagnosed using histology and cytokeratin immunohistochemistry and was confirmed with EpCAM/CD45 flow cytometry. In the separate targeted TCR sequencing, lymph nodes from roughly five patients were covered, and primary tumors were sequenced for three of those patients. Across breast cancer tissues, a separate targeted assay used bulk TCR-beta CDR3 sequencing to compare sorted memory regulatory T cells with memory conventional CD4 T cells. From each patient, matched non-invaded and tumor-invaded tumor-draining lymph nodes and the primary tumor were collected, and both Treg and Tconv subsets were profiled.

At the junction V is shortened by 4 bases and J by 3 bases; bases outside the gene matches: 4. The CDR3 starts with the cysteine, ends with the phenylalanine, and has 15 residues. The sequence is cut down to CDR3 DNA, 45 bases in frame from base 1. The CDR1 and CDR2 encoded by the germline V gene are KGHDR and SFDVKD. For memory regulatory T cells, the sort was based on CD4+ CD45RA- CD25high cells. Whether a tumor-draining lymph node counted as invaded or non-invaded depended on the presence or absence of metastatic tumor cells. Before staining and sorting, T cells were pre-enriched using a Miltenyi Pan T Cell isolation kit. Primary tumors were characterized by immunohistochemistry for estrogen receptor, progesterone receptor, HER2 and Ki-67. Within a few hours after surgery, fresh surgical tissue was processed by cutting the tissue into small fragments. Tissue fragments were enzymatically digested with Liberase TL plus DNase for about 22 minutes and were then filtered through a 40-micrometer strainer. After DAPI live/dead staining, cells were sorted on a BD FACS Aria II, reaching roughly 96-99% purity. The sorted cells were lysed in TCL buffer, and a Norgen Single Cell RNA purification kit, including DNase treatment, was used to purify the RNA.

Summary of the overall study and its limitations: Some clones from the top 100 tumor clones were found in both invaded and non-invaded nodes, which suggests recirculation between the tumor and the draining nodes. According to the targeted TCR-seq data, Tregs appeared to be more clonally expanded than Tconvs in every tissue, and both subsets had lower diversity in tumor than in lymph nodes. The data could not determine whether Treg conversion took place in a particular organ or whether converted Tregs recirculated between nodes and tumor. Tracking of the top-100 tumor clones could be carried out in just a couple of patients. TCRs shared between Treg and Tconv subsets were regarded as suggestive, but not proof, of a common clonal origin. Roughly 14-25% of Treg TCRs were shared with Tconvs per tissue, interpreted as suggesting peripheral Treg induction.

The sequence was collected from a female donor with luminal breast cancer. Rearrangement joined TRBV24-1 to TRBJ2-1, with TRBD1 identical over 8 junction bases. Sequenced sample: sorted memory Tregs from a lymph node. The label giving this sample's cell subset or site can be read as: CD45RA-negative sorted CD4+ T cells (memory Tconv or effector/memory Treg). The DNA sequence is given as TGTGCCACCAGTGACCCGGGACAGGTCTACAATGAGCAGTTCTTC. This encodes CATSDPGQVYNEQFF.